These T cell receptor beta chains were read from a single sample in a study of blood T cells in healthy people across ages. In TCRdb, the 5' RACE reads were re-called with MiXCR into one record per CDR3 protein. The sample records roughly 1.4 million distinct CDR3 sequences, almost 60% being singletons. Sequencing was performed on blood. All receptors come from a man in his late teens or twenties in good health. The CDR3 runs from the conserved cysteine through the conserved F or W. A D gene is named only where the DNA matches it firmly. The size field is filled for only some rows; it gives once, few, many or a size class.

NA	TRBV28	TRBJ1-1	NA	TGTGCCAGCAGTTTACGCAGGGTGGAAGCTTTCTTT	CASSLRRVEAFF
NA	TRBV5-1	TRBJ1-2	NA	TGCGCCAGCAGCGCGACAGTTGATGGCTACACCTTC	CASSATVDGYTF
NA	TRBV10-3	TRBJ1-1	NA	TGTGCCATCAGTGAAGGGCAGATGAACACTGAAGCTTTCTTT	CAISEGQMNTEAFF
NA	TRBV25-1	TRBJ2-7	NA	TGTGCCAGCAGTCCCCAGGCGGGGGCCTCCTACGAGCAGTACTTC	CASSPQAGASYEQYF
TRBD1	TRBV9	TRBJ1-2	once	TGTGCCAGCAGAAGCGCCGGGACAGGGGTTAACTATGGCTACACCTTC	CASRSAGTGVNYGYTF
NA	TRBV20-1	TRBJ2-7	few	TGCAGTGCTAGAGATAGCGGCTACGAGCAGTACTTC	CSARDSGYEQYF
TRBD1	TRBV12-3/TRBV12-4	TRBJ1-2	NA	TGTGCCAGCAGGATACAGGGGGCCAATGGCTACACCTTC	CASRIQGANGYTF
NA	TRBV6-6	TRBJ2-7	NA	TGTGCCAGCAGTGTAAGGGGACCCTCCTACGAGCAGTACTTC	CASSVRGPSYEQYF
TRBD1	TRBV4-3	TRBJ2-7	NA	TGCGCCAGCAGCCAGGGGACAGCCATTTACGAGCAGTACTTC	CASSQGTAIYEQYF
NA	TRBV27	TRBJ2-6	NA	TGTGCCAGCAGCCCCTCAAACTCTGGGGCCAACGTCCTGACTTTC	CASSPSNSGANVLTF
TRBD1	TRBV7-2	TRBJ2-1	NA	TGTGCCAGTAAGGGGGCGAACTACAATGAGCAGTTCTTC	CASKGANYNEQFF
NA	TRBV4-3	TRBJ1-6	NA	TGCGCCAGCAGCCCCCTGGGGGGCCAACCCCTCCACTTT	CASSPLGGQPLHF
NA	TRBV28	TRBJ1-1	NA	TGTGCCAGCAGAATCGGGACCCAGAACACTGAAGCTTTCTTT	CASRIGTQNTEAFF
NA	TRBV20-1	TRBJ2-7	NA	TGCAGTGCTAGAGATGGGGGCAGCGGAAAACCCTACGAGCAGTACTTC	CSARDGGSGKPYEQYF
TRBD2	TRBV29-1	TRBJ2-5	few	TGCAGCGCCCTGCTAGCGGTGTACCAAGAGACCCAGTACTTC	CSALLAVYQETQYF
NA	TRBV7-9	TRBJ1-1	NA	TGTGCCAGCAGCCCCAGGGACACCAGGGCAGCTTTCTTT	CASSPRDTRAAFF
NA	TRBV4-3	TRBJ2-1	NA	TGCGCCAGCAGCCGAGAGACGAGGGGGGGGAATGAGCAGTTCTTC	CASSRETRGGNEQFF
TRBD2	TRBV19	TRBJ2-7	NA	TGTGCCAGTAGTATAGGGACTAGCGGGAGCTCCGAGCAGTACTTC	CASSIGTSGSSEQYF
NA	TRBV27	TRBJ2-1	NA	TGTGCCAGCACTCCTCGAGGGCCGACCTACGATGAGCAGTTCTTC	CASTPRGPTYDEQFF
TRBD1	TRBV7-9	TRBJ2-7	NA	TGTGCCAGCAGCTTAACCCCCGGGACAGGGGGCATCCATGGAGACGAGCAGTACTTC	CASSLTPGTGGIHGDEQYF
NA	TRBV12-3/TRBV12-4	TRBJ2-5	NA	TGTGCCAGCAGTTTAACTAGGTCCTTATTAGAGACCCAGTACTTC	CASSLTRSLLETQYF